This TCR beta chain was sequenced for a study of technical replicates of blood from several donors (dated by TCRdb to the late 2010s). Reading from cysteine to phenylalanine, the CDR3 counts 15 amino acids. The read is trimmed to its CDR3 DNA, 45 bases read in frame from base 1. V is cut back by 4 bases and J by 9 bases, with 12 bases in the junction unmatched. The germline V gene gives CDR1 as LGHNA and CDR2 as YNFKEQ. Concerning this clone itself: It lacks a known antigen. Per-base quality was not reported, and no clone a single base away is much larger than it.

The library relied on the immunoSEQ multiplex PCR assay. TCRdb holds this immuneACCESS table with in-frame rearrangements only. Some clones are missing; in checked studies, unresolved V genes explain under half, and the rest has no known cause. The sample profile shows over 80,000 clones; roughly 95% of them were found once. The ten biggest clones cover roughly 0.33% of the sample. The V gene is TRBV4-2 and the J gene is TRBJ2-1; 7 of the junction bases match TRBD2. Sample: T cells isolated from PBMCs. This clonotype was obtained from a human donor in good health. The base sequence is TGTGCCAGCAGCCTAACTAGCGCCGGCTTGGGTGAGCAGTTCTTC. Its translation is CASSLTSAGLGEQFF.